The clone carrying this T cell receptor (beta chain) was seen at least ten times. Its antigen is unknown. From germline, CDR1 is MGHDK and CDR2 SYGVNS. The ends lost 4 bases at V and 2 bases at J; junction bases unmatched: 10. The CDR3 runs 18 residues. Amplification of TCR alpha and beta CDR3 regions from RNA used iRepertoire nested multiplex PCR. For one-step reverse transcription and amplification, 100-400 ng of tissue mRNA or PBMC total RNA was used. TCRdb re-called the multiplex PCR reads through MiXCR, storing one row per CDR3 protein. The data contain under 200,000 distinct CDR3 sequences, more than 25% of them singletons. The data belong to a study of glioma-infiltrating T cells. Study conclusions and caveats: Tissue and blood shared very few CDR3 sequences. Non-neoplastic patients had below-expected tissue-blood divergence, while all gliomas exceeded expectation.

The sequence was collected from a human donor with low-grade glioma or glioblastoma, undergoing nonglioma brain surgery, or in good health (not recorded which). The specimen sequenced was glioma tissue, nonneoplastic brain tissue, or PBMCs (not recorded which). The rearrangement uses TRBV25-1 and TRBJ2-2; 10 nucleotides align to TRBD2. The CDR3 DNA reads TGTGCCAGCAGTGGACCGGGGCTAGCGGGGGTAAACACCGGGGAGCTGTTTTTT. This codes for CASSGPGLAGVNTGELFF.